This T cell receptor (beta chain) appears in the sequencing data of a study of cytomegalovirus exposure and HLA in healthy donors (dated 2017 in TCRdb). Describing the broader study: An earlier analysis of some 550 of the donors reported about 250 Gb of sequence data and 117 million unique TCR beta sequences from roughly 200 million T cells. Roughly 300 gigabases of sequencing data and tens of millions of unique TCR sequences were included in an early release covering roughly 600 HLA-typed donors. Among the roughly 430 genotyped donors, about 85% belonged to the genetic ancestry cluster associated with self-reported Caucasian donors. The study aimed to test whether signatures of past pathogen exposure could be identified by cataloging public T cell receptors. The study used immunosequencing to profile the T cell repertoires of 600 to 850 subjects and linked those repertoires to cytomegalovirus serostatus. In addition to the first cohort of 666 subjects, a separate validation cohort of 130 or so different subjects was used. The study combined high-throughput TCR immunosequencing, statistical association of individual TCRs with disease status, and machine learning to predict cytomegalovirus infection status. A later analysis re-analyzed previously published TCR beta repertoires from about 600 donors and added high-resolution HLA genotyping to study TCR occurrence patterns. In the later analysis, no new phenotypic data were used to find candidate immune exposures; instead, reliance was placed on TCR beta sequences and their occurrence across donors. To decide whether each TCR beta V gene segment behaved as functional or pseudogenic, an earlier analysis of approximately 620 of the donors relied on high-throughput TCR beta sequencing. Donor age, sex, ethnicity and CMV serostatus were compiled alongside the repertoire data. Genome-wide SNP genotypes for about 55% of the roughly 670 donors were used in a later genetic analysis, which treated that subset as a discovery cohort. Every repertoire in the discovery cohort had been generated on one and the same sequencing platform. Class I and class II HLA loci were covered by the typing at four-digit resolution. The number of donors typed differed by locus, with roughly 620-640 for A, B, C, DRB1 and DQB1, around 520 for DQA1, 600 to 610 for DPA1, and 450 to 480 for DPB1. Because of strong linkage in the cohort, a handful of DR-DQ haplotypes were treated as single units for association and clustering. Among about 370 genotyped donors of the cohort, an average of approximately 200,000 unique TCR beta nucleotide sequences was sequenced per donor, of which 15% to 20% were non-productive.

This clone was seen a few times. Its antigen is unknown. Qualities for individual bases were not recorded, and no much larger clone is one base off. The cysteine opens and the phenylalanine closes a CDR3 of 15 amino acids. The sequence is cut down to CDR3 DNA, 45 bases in frame from base 1. Per the germline V gene, SGHDN is the CDR1 and FVKESK is the CDR2. V lost 4 bases and J lost 3 bases, and the count of bases not matched to a germline gene is 2. Results the study describes overall, beyond this receptor: A later analysis found that most CMV-associated TCR beta chains appeared HLA-restricted, with HLA associations seemingly driven largely by CMV exposure. A few of the identified cytomegalovirus-associated TCR beta chains were confirmed in vitro to be specific for cytomegalovirus antigens. The study gave a list of about 150 TCR beta chains associated with cytomegalovirus. A cluster of highly shared sequence variants was judged likely to represent a technical artifact of the sequencing pipeline. In a later analysis, TCR association rates were found to vary across HLA loci, with the most associated TCRs seen for DRB1 alleles and the fewest for HLA-C alleles. Linkage disequilibrium might explain the correlated functional status among segregating V segments, but an unknown experimental factor could not be excluded. According to a later analysis, parvovirus B19, influenza, CMV and Epstein-Barr virus appeared linked to several top co-occurrence clusters. Broadly in line with IMGT annotations, most TCR beta V segments showed up in productive rearrangements about 87% or about 30% of the time in an earlier analysis of 450 to 600 of the donors. Because HLA typing was missing for some donors at each locus, association tests included only the typed subset. A further reported finding was that TCR beta sequences accurately predicted the HLA-A and HLA-B alleles for most subjects in the first cohort. A later genetic analysis associated a missense DCLRE1C variant with V-gene and J-gene trimming of TCR beta chains, and an independent cohort replicated the association. It was suggested by the authors that the approach could potentially be generalized to other disease states and immunological phenotypes. The cohort was sequenced for TCR beta chains only, and without alpha or paired-chain data the features that could be detected were limited. Sequencing depth was assumed to be roughly uniform across donors in the presence/absence analyses, though that assumption may not hold. Compared with the roughly 710-donor mean, donors in an Asian-associated ancestry cluster had fewer N-insertions in productive TCRs, according to a later genetic analysis. When HLA alleles, especially DR and DQ, strongly co-occurred, TCR associations were difficult to assign to individual alleles. Because counts were too low, 15 or so rarely observed V segments, including chromosome 9 orphons, were excluded from the earlier analysis of 587 of the donors. Specific HLA alleles were associated with 15,000 to 20,000 TCR beta sequences at a false discovery rate of 0.05 in a later analysis. The classifier was reported to diagnose cytomegalovirus status with high specificity and sensitivity in both the original and validation cohorts. Some IMGT-functional V segments, including TRBV6-2 and TRBV6-3, could not be distinguished by the 87-base-pair reads and were therefore excluded. The only immune exposure information available for the cohort was CMV serostatus. Compared with equally common non-associated chains, HLA-associated TCR beta chains in a later analysis were more clonally expanded and had lower generation probabilities. While some public TCRs were present in many individuals, most TCR sequences turned up only very rarely across donors.

The cohort was made up of 666 healthy bone marrow donors. At the time of sampling, every cohort member was nominally healthy, though immune exposures that went unrecorded were likely present. The donor was CMV seropositive and belonged to the group of 270 or so seropositive cohort members. Each donor provided a peripheral blood sample, and peripheral blood mononuclear cells were used for TCR beta sequencing. The Qiagen DNeasy Blood Extraction Kit was used to extract genomic DNA from the blood cell samples. The library was made by the immunoSEQ multiplex PCR assay. For the multiplex PCR, a mixture combining 60 forward primers for TCR Vbeta segments and 13 reverse primers for TCR Jbeta segments was used. The CDR3 region of rearranged TCR beta genes was amplified from genomic DNA with a multiplex PCR assay. On the Illumina HiSeq System, the amplified TCR beta libraries were sequenced as 87-base-pair reads. The source study handled its data this way. A later analysis tallied around 82 million unique TCR beta chains across the 650 to 750 repertoires, and approximately 12 million of those chains were shared by two or more donors. To remove PCR and sequencing errors, raw reads were error-corrected and collapsed into unique sequences using a nearest-neighbor algorithm that merged closely related sequences. V, D and J gene segments were assigned by aligning CDR3 sequences to IMGT reference sequences. For a sequence to be retained, a match of at least six nucleotides was required to both a V gene segment and a J gene segment. Rearrangements were called productive when the CDR3 lacked stop codons and stayed in frame with V and J; all others were non-productive. Following IMGT convention, CDR3 was defined as the stretch from the second conserved V-encoded cysteine to the conserved J-encoded phenylalanine. The earlier analysis of 587 of the donors excluded sequences that lacked an unambiguous match to a single V gene segment. An earlier analysis of roughly 590 of the donors called V segments functional above 56.7% productive rearrangements and segregating when the between-donor standard deviation exceeded 5%. A statistical classification framework was built to diagnose cytomegalovirus status from the catalog of TCR beta chain sequences. In a later analysis, V and J genes were assigned by comparing TCR nucleotide sequences against IMGT/GENE-DB human TR gene sequences. The TCRdist pipeline was used in a later analysis to assign CDR3 sequences and most-parsimonious VDJ recombination scenarios. A later analysis defined each TCR beta chain by its CDR3 amino acid sequence plus V-gene family, and excluded reads lacking a unique V-gene family. As a way to deal with suspected cross-contamination and a sequencing artifact, a later analysis dropped roughly 600 nucleotide sequences that were highly shared and had low generation probability. A later analysis calculated a clonal expansion index for each public chain from normalized within-repertoire ranks of inferred template counts. In a later analysis, generation probabilities were computed using a VDJ recombination model fitted to out-of-frame rearrangements, and the results were checked against IGoR. In a later analysis, TCR-TCR, TCR-HLA and TCR-CMV co-occurrence was scored with hypergeometric tests, and a repertoire-size bias correction was applied to TCR pairs. False discovery rates were estimated in a later analysis by permuting HLA or CMV assignments 20 times. In a later analysis, co-occurring TCRs were grouped using DBSCAN, and TCRdist sequence similarity was added for clustering within HLA-allele-positive subsets. Co-occurrence clustering excluded repertoires with fewer than 30,000 or more than 120,000 public chains, plus five with anomalous nucleotide sharing. TCRdb provides this immuneACCESS table in a form limited to in-frame rearrangements. Some clones are lacking; in checked studies, under half of them reflect an unresolved V gene, and why the rest are absent is not known. D and trimming were read from the DNA, whereas the V and J calls and clone size are those reported in that table. The sample table shows around 130,000 clones, and 70% to 80% are seen once. The ten largest clones take up roughly 3% of the sample.

Sequencing was performed on PBMCs. The sequence was collected from an older woman in good health and CMV-seropositive. The chain joins TRBV14 to TRBJ2-1, and TRBD2 aligns with 11 junction nucleotides. The bases are TGTGCCAGCAGCCCCGGACTAGCGGGCTACAATGAGCAGTTCTTC. It specifies CASSPGLAGYNEQFF.